This T cell receptor beta chain was sequenced for a study of cytomegalovirus exposure and HLA in healthy donors (TCRdb year 2017). About the investigation overall: An earlier analysis of 587 of the donors reported about 260 Gb of sequence data and 95 million to 120 million unique TCR beta sequences obtained from 150 million to 200 million T cells. An early release covering roughly 600 HLA-typed donors comprised around 300 gigabases of sequencing data and roughly 86 million unique TCR sequences. Among the 398 genotyped donors, around 81% belonged to the genetic ancestry cluster associated with self-reported Caucasian donors. The study was designed to test whether signatures of past pathogen exposure could be identified by cataloging public T cell receptors. The study used immunosequencing to profile the T cell repertoires of approximately 640 subjects and linked those repertoires to cytomegalovirus serostatus. Besides the first cohort of roughly 640 subjects, a separate validation cohort made up of 95 to 150 different subjects was used. To predict cytomegalovirus infection status, the study brought together high-throughput TCR immunosequencing, statistical association of individual TCRs with disease status, and machine learning. To study patterns of TCR occurrence, a later analysis re-analyzed previously published TCR beta repertoires from 666 donors and added high-resolution HLA genotyping. In the later analysis, no new phenotypic data were used to find candidate immune exposures; instead, reliance was placed on TCR beta sequences and their occurrence across donors. In an earlier analysis of roughly 540 of the donors, high-throughput TCR beta sequencing was used to judge whether each TCR beta V gene segment behaved as functional or pseudogenic. Alongside the repertoire data, information on donor age, sex, ethnicity and CMV serostatus was compiled. In a later genetic analysis, genome-wide SNP genotypes for 398 of the 666 donors were used, and that subset was treated as a discovery cohort. Every repertoire in the discovery cohort had been generated on one and the same sequencing platform. Class I and class II HLA loci were covered by the typing at four-digit resolution. The number of donors typed differed by locus, with roughly 629-640 for A, B, C, DRB1 and DQB1, roughly 520 for DQA1, 600 to 610 for DPA1, and 400 to 490 for DPB1. Because of strong linkage in the cohort, roughly five DR-DQ haplotypes were treated as single units for association and clustering. Among 350 to 400 genotyped donors of the cohort, an average of approximately 250,000 unique TCR beta nucleotide sequences were sequenced per donor, roughly a sixth of them non-productive. General conclusions and limits of the study: A later analysis associated about 16,000 TCR beta sequences with specific HLA alleles at a false discovery rate of 0.05. In vitro tests confirmed that three of the cytomegalovirus-associated TCR beta chains recognize cytomegalovirus antigens. Compared with equally common non-associated chains, HLA-associated TCR beta chains in a later analysis were more clonally expanded and had lower generation probabilities. Cytomegalovirus status was reported to be diagnosed by the classifier with high specificity and sensitivity in both the original and validation cohorts. In a later analysis, TCR association rates were found to vary across HLA loci, with the most associated TCRs seen for DRB1 alleles and the fewest for HLA-C alleles. Roughly uniform sequencing depth across donors was assumed in presence/absence analyses, although this assumption may not hold. It was suggested by the authors that the approach could potentially be generalized to other disease states and immunological phenotypes. A group of highly shared sequence variants was considered likely to be a technical artifact of the sequencing pipeline. The study gave a list of 150 to 200 TCR beta chains associated with cytomegalovirus. Because counts were too low, 15 or so rarely observed V segments, including chromosome 9 orphons, were excluded from the earlier analysis of 587 of the donors. Strong co-occurrence of HLA alleles, especially DR and DQ, made assigning TCR associations to individual alleles difficult. Most TCR sequences were seen in very few donors, while some public TCRs were found in many individuals. In a later genetic analysis, a missense DCLRE1C variant was associated with V-gene and J-gene trimming of TCR beta chains, and the association was replicated in an independent cohort. A further reported finding was that TCR beta sequences accurately predicted the HLA-A and HLA-B alleles for most subjects in the first cohort. Some IMGT-functional V segments, including TRBV6-2 and TRBV6-3, could not be distinguished by the 87-base-pair reads and were therefore excluded. In a later analysis, most CMV-associated TCR beta chains were found to appear HLA-restricted, with HLA associations seemingly driven largely by CMV exposure. A later analysis reported that several top co-occurrence clusters appeared linked to parvovirus B19, influenza, CMV and Epstein-Barr virus. According to a later genetic analysis, donors in an Asian-associated ancestry cluster had fewer N-insertions in productive TCRs than the approximately 690-donor mean. CMV serostatus was the only immune exposure information available for the cohort. HLA typing was unavailable for some donors at each locus, so association tests used only the typed subset. An earlier analysis of approximately 600 of the donors showed that most TCR beta V segments appeared in productive rearrangements either about 90% or about 30% of the time, which broadly matched IMGT annotations. Linkage disequilibrium might explain the correlated functional status among segregating V segments, but an unknown experimental factor could not be excluded. In this cohort, only TCR beta chains were sequenced, and detectable features were limited by the absence of alpha or paired-chain data.

CDR1 and CDR2, per the germline V gene, are SGDLS and YYNGEE. The junction carries 11 bases between V and J, which are trimmed by 0 bases and 2 bases respectively. Taken from cysteine to phenylalanine, the CDR3 has 15 residues. The sequence is cut down to CDR3 DNA, 45 bases in frame from base 1. This clone has more than one count but fewer than ten. Its binding antigen is unknown. Base qualities were left out, and no much larger clone turns up one base away. The library was prepared using the immunoSEQ multiplex PCR assay. For the multiplex PCR, a mixture combining 60 forward primers for TCR Vbeta segments and 13 reverse primers for TCR Jbeta segments was used. The CDR3 region of rearranged TCR beta genes was amplified from genomic DNA by a multiplex PCR assay. On the Illumina HiSeq System, the amplified TCR beta libraries were sequenced as 87-base-pair reads. The original pipeline was this. Across the 500 to 700 repertoires, a later analysis counted 60 million to 90 million unique TCR beta chains, around 11 million of which were shared by at least two donors. To remove PCR and sequencing errors, raw reads were error-corrected and collapsed into unique sequences using a nearest-neighbor algorithm that merged closely related sequences. CDR3 sequences were aligned to IMGT reference sequences to assign V, D and J gene segments. For a sequence to be retained, a match of at least six nucleotides was required to both a V gene segment and a J gene segment. A rearrangement counted as productive if the CDR3 had no stop codons and remained in frame with V and J, and every other rearrangement counted as non-productive. Following IMGT convention, CDR3 was defined as the stretch from the second conserved V-encoded cysteine up to the conserved J-encoded phenylalanine. The earlier analysis of some 580 of the donors excluded any sequence lacking an unambiguous match to a single V gene segment. An earlier analysis of some 610 of the donors called V segments functional above 56.7% productive rearrangements and segregating when the between-donor standard deviation exceeded 5%. A statistical classification framework was built for diagnosing cytomegalovirus status from the catalog of TCR beta chain sequences. V and J gene assignment, in a later analysis, came from comparing TCR nucleotide sequences with IMGT/GENE-DB human TR gene sequences. A later analysis assigned CDR3 sequences and most-parsimonious VDJ recombination scenarios with the TCRdist pipeline. In a later analysis, each TCR beta chain was defined by its CDR3 amino acid sequence together with its V-gene family, and reads lacking a unique V-gene family were excluded. A later analysis removed several hundred highly shared, low-generation-probability nucleotide sequences to deal with suspected cross-contamination and a sequencing artifact. A later analysis calculated a clonal expansion index for each public chain from normalized within-repertoire ranks of inferred template counts. In a later analysis, generation probabilities were computed with a VDJ recombination model fitted to out-of-frame rearrangements, and the resulting probabilities were checked against IGoR. In a later analysis, hypergeometric tests were used to score TCR-TCR, TCR-HLA and TCR-CMV co-occurrence, with a repertoire-size bias correction applied to TCR pairs. To estimate false discovery rates, a later analysis permuted the HLA or CMV assignments 20 times. In a later analysis, co-occurring TCRs were grouped with DBSCAN, and TCRdist sequence similarity was added when clustering was performed within HLA-allele-positive subsets. Repertoires with fewer than 30,000 or more than 120,000 public chains were left out of co-occurrence clustering, as were four to six repertoires with anomalous nucleotide sharing. TCRdb retrieved this table from immuneACCESS and kept in-frame rearrangements only. Not all clones are present; in checked studies, unresolved V genes account for under half, and no reason is known for the remainder. Clone size and V and J calls were adopted from that table, with D and trimming inferred from the DNA. In this sample the table shows around 190,000 clones, about four fifths of which occur a single time. The ten most abundant clones make up 13% to 15% of the sample.

In total, approximately 700 healthy bone marrow donors made up the cohort. At the time of sampling, every cohort member was nominally healthy, though immune exposures that went unrecorded were likely present. The donor was CMV seropositive and belonged to the group of around 300 seropositive cohort members. A peripheral blood sample was collected from each donor, and TCR beta sequencing was performed on peripheral blood mononuclear cells. The Qiagen DNeasy Blood Extraction Kit was used to extract genomic DNA from the blood cell samples. This receptor was obtained from a woman in her 30s in good health and CMV-seropositive. The V and J genes are TRBV9 and TRBJ2-5, with no reliable assignment of the D segment. Specimen: PBMCs. The CDR3 corresponds to CASSVGRLSQETQYF. The DNA is as follows: TGTGCCAGCAGCGTAGGTCGACTCAGTCAAGAGACCCAGTACTTC.